Listed here are 23 T cell receptor beta chains from one sample, sequenced in a study of a mutant IDH1 vaccine in newly diagnosed glioma. TCRdb keeps only in-frame clones here, not all; method: immunoSEQ multiplex PCR. The table lists 52,000 or so clones, 82% of them singletons. For these TCRs, the target antigens are not known. Time point described: week 5, during vaccination. Each dose of the vaccine consisted of 300 ug of mutant IDH1 20-mer peptide, with topical imiquimod. The specimen was PBMCs, collected from a glioma patient whose treatment included an IDH1 peptide vaccine. All receptors come from a woman aged 18-29 years with glioma. Some clones in this sample may be carry-over from other donors' samples.

The chain combines TRBV7-2 with TRBJ1-1, with a tentative D call TRBD1 (5 bases). The germline V gene encodes CDR1 SGHTA and CDR2 FQGNSA. V was trimmed by 5 bases and J by 2 bases, leaving 12 bases between them. This CDR3 is built from 14 residues. The CDR3 nucleotides are TGTGCCAGCAGCCTCGGGACTTTCAACACTGAAGCTTTCTTT. Protein product: CASSLGTFNTEAFF.

In the case of this clone: At one boundary the junction diverges from the germline segment, which might be a read error. The J gene is TRBJ2-5, the V gene TRBV7-7; 9 bases agree with TRBD2. The CDR3 runs 16 residues. CDR1 is SSHAT and CDR2 is FNYEAQ in the germline V gene (reference sequence). The CDR3 DNA is TGTGCTAGCAGTGGCGGGGCGGGAGGGTTCGGAGAGACCCAGTACTTC. This gives the protein CASSGGAGGFGETQYF.

The chain employs TRBV27 and TRBJ1-1; D call uncertain. CDR3 length equals 14 residues. CDR1 is MNHEY, CDR2 SMNVEV, per germline (reference sequence). Trimming removed 0 bases from V and 1 base from J, with 6 bases in between. CDR3: CASSLSRKNTEAFF. DNA of the CDR3: TGTGCCAGCAGTTTATCACGGAAGAACACTGAAGCTTTCTTT.

The chain carries TRBV6-6 and TRBJ1-1; D is uncertain. The CDR3 sequence is 11 residues long. Per the germline V gene, CDR1 is MNHNY and CDR2 is SVGAGI (reference sequence). V was shortened by 0 bases and J by 13 bases, with 9 bases between the two germline ends. The CDR3 here is CASSYSVGVFF. The CDR3 coding sequence is TGTGCCAGCAGTTACTCGGTTGGGGTTTTCTTT.

There are a few counts of this clone. J is TRBJ2-3 and V is TRBV14; possible D gene TRBD1, 6 bases. Trimming took 4 bases from V and 10 from J, leaving 12 bases between them. CDR1 is SGHDN, CDR2 FVKESK, per germline. The length of the CDR3 is 12 residues. The CDR3 here is CASSLDRFAQYF. The CDR3 DNA reads TGTGCCAGCAGCCTCGACAGGTTTGCGCAGTATTTT.

The chain carries TRBV19 and TRBJ1-1, with D possibly matching TRBD1 (5 bases). Trimming cost V 0 bases and J 5 bases, with 10 bases left between them. Germline-derived CDR1 and CDR2 are LNHDA and SQIVND (reference sequence). The CDR3 totals 14 residues. CDR3 protein: CASSIDLGGTEAFF. The DNA for the CDR3 is TGTGCCAGTAGTATAGATCTGGGGGGGACTGAAGCTTTCTTT. Based on the CDR3 plus reference TRBV19 and TRBJ1-1, the full variable domain is DGGITQSPKYLFRKEGQNVTLSCEQNLNHDAMYWYRQDPGQGLRLIYYSQIVNDFQKGDIAEGYSVSREKKESFPLTVTSAQKNPTAFYLCASSIDLGGTEAFFGQGTRLTVV.

The chain is built from TRBV9 and TRBJ2-7; the match to TRBD2 covers 8 bases. Germline CDR1 reads SGDLS; CDR2 reads YYNGEE. The CDR3 has 14 amino acids. V shed 0 bases, J shed 4 bases, and the junction held 3 bases outside the gene matches. The DNA of the CDR3 is TGTGCCAGCAGCGTAGACGCTAGCGGGTACGAGCAGTACTTC. Amino acid sequence: CASSVDASGYEQYF.

J is TRBJ2-2 and V is TRBV4-3; either TRBD1 or TRBD2 may fit D (6 bases each). The CDR3 consists of 16 residues. Germline CDR1 is LGHNA and CDR2 is YSLEER. V was cut by 0 bases and J by 7 bases, with 15 bases left in between. The CDR3 sequence is CASSQDGGGPGGELFF. The CDR3 bases are TGCGCCAGCAGCCAAGATGGTGGGGGGCCGGGCGGGGAGCTGTTTTTT.

CDR3 in amino acids: CASSVGQMNTEAFF. The DNA for the CDR3 is TGTGCCAGCAGCGTCGGACAGATGAACACTGAAGCTTTCTTT. The V and J genes are TRBV9 and TRBJ1-1; a weak D match, TRBD1 (6 bases). With 2 bases removed from V and 0 bases from J, the gap between germline ends came to 8 bases. CDR1 is SGDLS and CDR2 is YYNGEE in the germline V gene. The length of the CDR3 is 14 residues.

This chain's CDR3 is CASTMGQGLIYEQYF. The CDR3 nucleotides read TGTGCCAGCACCATGGGACAGGGTTTAATCTACGAGCAGTACTTC. The chain has TRBV2 and TRBJ2-7; 9 bases match TRBD1. CDR3 length equals 15 residues. Trimming cost V 7 bases and J 3 bases; bases outside gene matches: 10. Germline assignment: CDR1 SNHLY and CDR2 FYNNEI.

This clone has a handful of counts. The gene calls are TRBV7-6 and TRBJ1-5, with D uncertain. CDR3 length equals 15 residues. Between the trimmed V and J ends, which lost 0 bases and 6 bases, there was a span of 12 bases. Germline V gene sequence: CDR1 SGHVS, CDR2 FNYEAQ. Here the CDR3 DNA reads TGTGCCAGCAGCTTAGCGGAGGGAGCTGGTCAGCCCCAGCATTTT. This encodes CASSLAEGAGQPQHF.

The V and J genes are TRBV5-4 and TRBJ1-2; 10 bases are shared with TRBD1. The CDR3 is 15 residues long. The V and J ends lost 4 bases and 1 base, in that order; junction bases with no gene match: 4. Germline assignment: CDR1 SGHNT and CDR2 YYREEE (reference sequence). This chain's CDR3 is CASSAWTGGNYGYTF. The CDR3 bases are TGTGCCAGCAGCGCATGGACAGGGGGTAACTATGGCTACACCTTC.

This chain joins TRBV19 and TRBJ2-5; 7 bases line up with TRBD1. This CDR3 has 13 amino acids. V lost 5 bases, J lost 5 bases, and 5 bases stayed unmatched. Germline CDR1 and CDR2: LNHDA and SQIVND (reference sequence). Here the CDR3 DNA reads TGTGCCAGTAGTCCACAGGGGTTTGAGACCCAGTACTTC. Protein sequence: CASSPQGFETQYF.

This chain links TRBV4-3 with TRBJ2-3; 10 bases match TRBD2. Germline CDR1 and CDR2: LGHNA and YSLEER. The CDR3 covers 17 residues. J gave up 3 bases and V 0 bases, and 6 bases lay outside the gene matches. Here the CDR3 DNA reads TGCGCCAGCAGCCAAGACTGGGGAGCGGGGGGGACAGATACGCAGTATTTT. Amino acid sequence: CASSQDWGAGGTDTQYF.

The chain uses TRBV7-8 and TRBJ2-1; TRBD2 might be the D (6 bases). The V end was cut by 1 base, the J end by 0 bases, with 19 bases between. CDR1 is SGHVS, CDR2 FQNEAQ, per germline. CDR3 length: 19 amino acids. CDR3 amino acids: CASSLVSRDRVSSYNEQFF. In DNA form, the CDR3 reads TGTGCCAGCAGCTTAGTGTCGCGGGACCGGGTTAGCTCCTACAATGAGCAGTTCTTC.

The chain has TRBV5-1 and TRBJ1-6, with 10 bases fitting TRBD1. V shed 3 bases, J shed 5 bases, and the junction held 11 bases outside the gene matches. The CDR3 is 18 residues long. CDR1 is SGHRS and CDR2 is YFSETQ in the germline V gene. The CDR3 loop reads CASSYRDRGSSDNSPLHF. The CDR3 DNA reads as TGCGCCAGCAGCTACCGGGACAGGGGAAGTTCGGATAATTCACCCCTCCACTTT.

This clone was detected only once. The V gene is TRBV5-6, the J gene TRBJ2-7; D remains unclear. The CDR3 has 15 amino acids. The ends were cut back, 5 bases at V and 3 bases at J, with 18 bases in the middle. Germline lookup yields CDR1 SGHDT and CDR2 YYEEEE. The CDR3 DNA reads TGTGCCAGCAGTAATGCTAATAAGGGCGACTACGAGCAGTACTTC. Translating it yields CASSNANKGDYEQYF.

This chain joins TRBV12-5 and TRBJ2-4; no firm D call. V lost 3 bases to trimming and J lost 0 bases, with 12 bases between them. The length of the CDR3 is 16 residues. The V gene's germline CDR1 is LGHNT and CDR2 FRNRAP. The CDR3 here is CASGFRAREAKNIQYF. CDR3 nucleotides: TGTGCTAGTGGTTTTCGCGCCCGAGAAGCCAAAAACATTCAGTACTTC.

Here the CDR3 DNA reads TGTGCCACCTCCAACCGGGGGATGAACACTGAAGCTTTCTTT. Encoded protein: CATSNRGMNTEAFF. This rearrangement joins TRBV11-3 to TRBJ1-1; D is possibly TRBD1 (5 bases). There are 14 residues in the CDR3. CDR1 and CDR2 from the germline V gene are SGHNT and YENEEA. V was cut by 10 bases and J by 0 bases, with 15 bases left in between.

This chain links TRBV7-6 with TRBJ2-7; D gene unclear. Trimming shortened V by 5 bases and J by 2 bases, and 16 bases separated the two germline ends. The V gene's germline CDR1 is SGHVS and CDR2 FNYEAQ. The CDR3 runs 15 residues. DNA of the CDR3: TGTGCCAGCAGCCTTCGCATCGGGCCGACCTACGAGCAGTACTTC. Amino acids: CASSLRIGPTYEQYF.

V is TRBV10-3 and J is TRBJ2-5; D may match TRBD1 or TRBD2 (5 bases each). The better agreement between TRBJ2-7 and the DNA end casts doubt on the J call. The CDR3 runs to 16 residues. Germline CDR1 ENHRY, CDR2 SYGVKD. The CDR3 DNA sequence: TGTGCCATCAGTATAGGTTCGGGGCTAGCTCCCTACGAGCAGTACTTC. Its protein is CAISIGSGLAPYEQYF.

The CDR3 here is CASSQAYHLTNEKLFF. The CDR3 nucleotides read TGTGCCAGCAGCCAAGCCTATCATCTGACGAACGAAAAACTGTTTTTT. The chain couples TRBV4-2 to TRBJ1-4; unclear D gene. The CDR3 sequence is 16 residues long. In germline, CDR1 is LGHNA, CDR2 YNFKEQ. V lost 1 base to trimming and J lost 8 bases, with 17 bases between them.

The rearrangement joins TRBV4-3 to TRBJ2-3; D gene uncertain. The CDR3 spans 16 residues. CDR1 is LGHNA, CDR2 YSLEER, per germline. Trimming pared 0 bases from V and 6 bases from J, leaving 16 bases between. The CDR3 DNA sequence: TGCGCCAGCAGCCAAGAATTGCAAAACGTGGGGGATACGCAGTATTTT. Amino acids: CASSQELQNVGDTQYF.